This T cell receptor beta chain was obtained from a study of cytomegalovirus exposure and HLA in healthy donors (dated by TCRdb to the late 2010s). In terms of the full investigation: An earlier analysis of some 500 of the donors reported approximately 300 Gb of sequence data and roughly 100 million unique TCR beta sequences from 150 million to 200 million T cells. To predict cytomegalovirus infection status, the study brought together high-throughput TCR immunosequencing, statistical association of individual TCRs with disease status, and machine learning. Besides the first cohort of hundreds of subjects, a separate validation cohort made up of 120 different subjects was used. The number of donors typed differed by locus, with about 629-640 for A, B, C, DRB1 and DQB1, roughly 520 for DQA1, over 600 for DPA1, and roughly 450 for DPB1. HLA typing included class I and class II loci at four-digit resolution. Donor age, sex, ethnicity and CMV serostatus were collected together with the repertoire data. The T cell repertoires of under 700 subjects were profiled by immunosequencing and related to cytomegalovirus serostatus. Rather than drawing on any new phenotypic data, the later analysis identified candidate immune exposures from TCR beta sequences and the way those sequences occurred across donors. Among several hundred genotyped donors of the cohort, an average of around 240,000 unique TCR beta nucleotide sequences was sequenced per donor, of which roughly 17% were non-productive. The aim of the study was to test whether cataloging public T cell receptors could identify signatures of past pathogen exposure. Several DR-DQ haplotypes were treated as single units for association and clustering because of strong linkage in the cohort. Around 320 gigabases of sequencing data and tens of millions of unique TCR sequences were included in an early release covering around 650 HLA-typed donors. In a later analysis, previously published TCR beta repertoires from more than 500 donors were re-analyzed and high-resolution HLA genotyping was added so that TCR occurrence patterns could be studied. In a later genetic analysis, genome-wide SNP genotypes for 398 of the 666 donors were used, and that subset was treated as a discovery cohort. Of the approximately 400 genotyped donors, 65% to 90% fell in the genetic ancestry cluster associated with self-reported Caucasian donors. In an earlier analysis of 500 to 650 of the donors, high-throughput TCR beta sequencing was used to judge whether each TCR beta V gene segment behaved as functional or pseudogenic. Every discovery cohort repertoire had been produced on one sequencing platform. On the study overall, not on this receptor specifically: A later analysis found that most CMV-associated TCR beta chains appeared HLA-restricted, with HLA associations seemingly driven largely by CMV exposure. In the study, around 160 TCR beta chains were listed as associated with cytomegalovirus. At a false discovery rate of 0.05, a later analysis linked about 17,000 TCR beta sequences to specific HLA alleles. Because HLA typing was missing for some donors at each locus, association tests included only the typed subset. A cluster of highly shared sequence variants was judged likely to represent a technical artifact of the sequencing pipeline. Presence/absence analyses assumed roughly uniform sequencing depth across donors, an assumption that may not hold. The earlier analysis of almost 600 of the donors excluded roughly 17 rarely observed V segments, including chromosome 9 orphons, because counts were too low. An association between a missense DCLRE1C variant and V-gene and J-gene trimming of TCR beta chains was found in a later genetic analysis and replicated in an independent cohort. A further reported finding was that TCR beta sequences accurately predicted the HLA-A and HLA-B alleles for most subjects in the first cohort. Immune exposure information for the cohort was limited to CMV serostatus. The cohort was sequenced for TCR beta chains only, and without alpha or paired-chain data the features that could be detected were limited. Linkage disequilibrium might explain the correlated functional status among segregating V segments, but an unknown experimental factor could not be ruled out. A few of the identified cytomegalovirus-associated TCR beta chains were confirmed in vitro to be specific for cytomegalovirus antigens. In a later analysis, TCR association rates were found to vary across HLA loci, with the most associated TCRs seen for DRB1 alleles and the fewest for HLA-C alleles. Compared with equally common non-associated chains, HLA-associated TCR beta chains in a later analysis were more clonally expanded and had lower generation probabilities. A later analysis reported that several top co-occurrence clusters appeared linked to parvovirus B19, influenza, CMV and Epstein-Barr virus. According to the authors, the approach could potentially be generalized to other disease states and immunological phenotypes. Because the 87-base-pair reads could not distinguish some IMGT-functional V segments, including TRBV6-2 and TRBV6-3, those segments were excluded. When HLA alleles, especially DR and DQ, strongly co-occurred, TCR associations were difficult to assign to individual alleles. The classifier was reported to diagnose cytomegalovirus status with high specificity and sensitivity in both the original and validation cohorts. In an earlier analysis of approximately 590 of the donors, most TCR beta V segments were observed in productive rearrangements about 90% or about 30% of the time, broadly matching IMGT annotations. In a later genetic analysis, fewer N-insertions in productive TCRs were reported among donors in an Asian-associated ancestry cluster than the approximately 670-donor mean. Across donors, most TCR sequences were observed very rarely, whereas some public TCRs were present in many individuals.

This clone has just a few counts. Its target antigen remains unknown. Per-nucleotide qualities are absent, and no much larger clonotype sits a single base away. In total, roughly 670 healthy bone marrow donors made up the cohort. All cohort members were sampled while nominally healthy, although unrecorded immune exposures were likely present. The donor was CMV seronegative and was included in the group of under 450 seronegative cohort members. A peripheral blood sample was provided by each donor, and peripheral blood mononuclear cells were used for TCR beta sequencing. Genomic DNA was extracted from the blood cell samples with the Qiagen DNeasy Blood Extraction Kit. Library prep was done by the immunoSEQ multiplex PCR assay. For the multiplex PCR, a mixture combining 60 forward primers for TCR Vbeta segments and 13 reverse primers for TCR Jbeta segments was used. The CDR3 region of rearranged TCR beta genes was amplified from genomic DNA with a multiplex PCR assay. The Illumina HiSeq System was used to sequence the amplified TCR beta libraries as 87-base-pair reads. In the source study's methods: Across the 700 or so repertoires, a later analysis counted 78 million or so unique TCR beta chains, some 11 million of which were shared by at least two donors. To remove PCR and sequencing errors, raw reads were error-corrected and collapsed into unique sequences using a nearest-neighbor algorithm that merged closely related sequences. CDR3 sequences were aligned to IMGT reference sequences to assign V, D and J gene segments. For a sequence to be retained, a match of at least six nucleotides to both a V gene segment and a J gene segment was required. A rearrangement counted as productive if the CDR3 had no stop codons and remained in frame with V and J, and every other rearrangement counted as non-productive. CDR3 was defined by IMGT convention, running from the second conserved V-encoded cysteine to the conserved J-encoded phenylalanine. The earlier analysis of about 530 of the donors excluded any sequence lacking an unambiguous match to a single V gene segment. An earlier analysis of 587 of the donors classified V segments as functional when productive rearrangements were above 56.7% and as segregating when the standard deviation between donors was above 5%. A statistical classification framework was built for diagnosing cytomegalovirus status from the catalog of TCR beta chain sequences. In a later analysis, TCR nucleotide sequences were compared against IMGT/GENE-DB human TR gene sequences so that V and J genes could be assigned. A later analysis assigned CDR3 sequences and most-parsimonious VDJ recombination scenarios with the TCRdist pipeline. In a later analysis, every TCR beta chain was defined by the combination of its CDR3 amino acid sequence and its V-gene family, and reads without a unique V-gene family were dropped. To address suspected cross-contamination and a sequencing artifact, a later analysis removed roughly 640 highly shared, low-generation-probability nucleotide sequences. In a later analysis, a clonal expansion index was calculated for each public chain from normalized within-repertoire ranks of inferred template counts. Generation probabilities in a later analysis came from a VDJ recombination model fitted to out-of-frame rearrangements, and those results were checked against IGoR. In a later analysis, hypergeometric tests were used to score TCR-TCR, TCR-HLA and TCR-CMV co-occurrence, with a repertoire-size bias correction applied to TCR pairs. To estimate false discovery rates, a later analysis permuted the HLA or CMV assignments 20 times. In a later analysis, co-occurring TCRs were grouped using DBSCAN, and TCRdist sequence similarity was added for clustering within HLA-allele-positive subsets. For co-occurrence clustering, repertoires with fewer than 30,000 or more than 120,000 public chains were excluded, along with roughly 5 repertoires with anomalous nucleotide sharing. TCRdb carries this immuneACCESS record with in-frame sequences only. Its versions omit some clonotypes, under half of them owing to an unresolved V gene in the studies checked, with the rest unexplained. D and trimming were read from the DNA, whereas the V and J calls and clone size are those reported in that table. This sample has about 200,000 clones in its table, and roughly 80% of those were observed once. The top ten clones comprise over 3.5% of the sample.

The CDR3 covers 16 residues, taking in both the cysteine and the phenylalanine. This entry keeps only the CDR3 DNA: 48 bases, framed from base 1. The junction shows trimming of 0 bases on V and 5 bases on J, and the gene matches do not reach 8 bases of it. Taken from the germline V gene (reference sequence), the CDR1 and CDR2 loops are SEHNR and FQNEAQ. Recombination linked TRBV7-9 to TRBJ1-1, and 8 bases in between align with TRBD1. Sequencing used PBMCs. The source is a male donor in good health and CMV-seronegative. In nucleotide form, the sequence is TGTGCCAGCAGCTTAGCGGGTGCAGGGGGCAGGACTGAAGCTTTCTTT. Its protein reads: CASSLAGAGGRTEAFF.